These 31 T cell receptor beta chains originate from one sample sequenced in a study of sequential checkpoint blockade in melanoma (dated by TCRdb to the late 2010s). What this sample's treatment or condition label stands for: randomized to nivolumab then ipilimumab (arm A) or the reverse (arm B). The library was made by the immunoSEQ multiplex PCR assay. TCRdb obtained this table from immuneACCESS and retained in-frame rearrangements with V and J assigned. These tables miss some clones; where compared with another copy, unresolved V genes account for less than half of the shortfall, and the remainder is unexplained. Across this sample there are about 12,000 clones, with around 67% seen only once. The ten top clones hold around 23% of the sample. The material was CD8+ T cells sorted from blood (inferred from file names), obtained from a patient given nivolumab and ipilimumab in sequence. The receptors were gathered from a human donor with melanoma.

V is TRBV13 and J is TRBJ1-2; D is possibly TRBD1 (6 bases). CDR3 length equals 14 residues. V shed 0 bases and J shed 4 bases, with 9 bases lying between them. Per the germline V gene, CDR1 is PRHDT and CDR2 is FYEKMQ (reference sequence). In DNA form, the CDR3 reads TGTGCCAGCAGCTTAGGGGTAGGGGGCTATGGCTACACCTTC. Translated, it gives CASSLGVGGYGYTF.

The rearrangement joins TRBV5-4 to TRBJ2-7; no clear D gene. Between the trimmed V and J ends, which lost 1 base and 2 bases, there was a span of 19 bases. Germline values: CDR1 SGHNT, CDR2 YYREEE (reference sequence). This CDR3 is 17 amino acids long. The CDR3 coding sequence is TGTGCCAGCAGCTTGCTCTTTTCACAGTCCTTAACCTACGAGCAGTACTTC. It codes for CASSLLFSQSLTYEQYF.

V is TRBV28 and J is TRBJ2-7, with D possibly matching TRBD1 (5 bases). The CDR3 has 14 amino acids. Germline V lookup: CDR1 MDHEN, CDR2 SYDVKM. V lost 6 bases and J 8 bases, leaving 20 bases between the germline ends. The CDR3 DNA is TGTGCCAGCAGCTTCCTTGGGGCCGAGCGTCAGCAGTACTTC. It codes for CASSFLGAERQQYF.

This sequence joins TRBV19 and TRBJ2-7, with D uncertain. Germline assignment: CDR1 LNHDA and CDR2 SQIVND (reference sequence). This CDR3 has 14 amino acids. V was shortened by 6 bases and J by 0 bases, with 12 bases between the two germline ends. The CDR3 coding sequence is TGTGCCAGTAGAATGACGGAGAGCTCCTACGAGCAGTACTTC. Amino acids: CASRMTESSYEQYF.

The gene calls are TRBV29-1 and TRBJ2-7; no clear D gene. CDR3 length: 14 amino acids. The V end was cut by 1 base, the J end by 0 bases, with 10 bases between. Germline CDR1 SQVTM, CDR2 ANQGSEA. CDR3 sequence: CSVEGVTGSYEQYF. The DNA for the CDR3 is TGCAGCGTTGAAGGGGTAACGGGCTCCTACGAGCAGTACTTC.

The genes are TRBV7-9 and TRBJ2-7; 7 nucleotides align to TRBD1. CDR1 SEHNR and CDR2 FQNEAQ come from the germline V gene (reference sequence). The CDR3 loop spans 13 amino acids. The junction had 6 bases not matched to a gene; V was cut back by 6 bases and J by 4 bases. In DNA form, the CDR3 reads TGTGCCAGCAGACCGACAGGGCGGTACGAGCAGTACTTC. Amino acids: CASRPTGRYEQYF.

CDR3 residues: CASSPPRVGGHEQYF. CDR3 nucleotide sequence: TGTGCCAGCAGCCCACCGCGGGTAGGGGGCCACGAGCAGTACTTC. The chain links TRBV7-8 to TRBJ2-7; 7 nucleotides agree with TRBD1. Germline V gives CDR1 SGHVS, CDR2 FQNEAQ. Trimming at V came to 5 bases and at J to 5 bases, leaving 12 bases not matched to a gene. CDR3 size: 15 residues.

The chain links TRBV28 to TRBJ2-5; D perhaps matches TRBD2 (6 bases). Trimming pared 10 bases from V and 9 bases from J, leaving 12 bases between. CDR3 length: 10 residues. Germline lookup yields CDR1 MDHEN and CDR2 SYDVKM. Here the CDR3 reads CAIGEAAQYF. CDR3 in DNA: TGTGCCATCGGGGAGGCAGCCCAGTACTTC.

The V and J genes are TRBV18 and TRBJ2-7; TRBD1 matches at 9 bases. CDR1 and CDR2 (germline): KGHSH, LQKENI. The ends lost 3 bases at V and 5 bases at J; junction bases unmatched: 11. The CDR3 is 16 residues long. The CDR3 here is CASSPPGTGIVHEQYF. The CDR3 DNA sequence: TGTGCCAGCTCACCCCCCGGGACAGGGATCGTCCACGAGCAGTACTTC.

V usage is TRBV29-1 and J usage is TRBJ2-1; TRBD2 matches 10 bases. The CDR3 length is 17 residues. The germline CDR1 and CDR2 sequences are SQVTM and ANQGSEA. Trimming cost V 3 bases and J 0 bases; bases outside gene matches: 8. CDR3 DNA sequence: TGCAGCGTTGAGTCTAGCGGGGGCCCGAGCTCCTACAATGAGCAGTTCTTC. Its protein product is CSVESSGGPSSYNEQFF.

This clone came up once. V is TRBV7-8 and J is TRBJ1-1; D not resolved. V lost 6 bases and J lost 1, with 12 bases in between. This CDR3 spans 14 amino acids. Germline CDR1 reads SGHVS; CDR2 reads FQNEAQ. The CDR3 DNA follows: TGTGCCAGCAGATTCCAGACGGGGAACACTGAAGCTTTCTTT. It codes for CASRFQTGNTEAFF.

V and J are TRBV7-9 and TRBJ1-2; D uncertain. V lost 1 base and J lost 9, with 15 bases in between. The CDR3 covers 14 residues. Germline CDR1 SEHNR, CDR2 FQNEAQ (reference sequence). Here the CDR3 reads CASSLVADFVSYTF. The CDR3 DNA reads TGTGCCAGCAGCTTAGTGGCAGATTTCGTTAGCTACACCTTC.

The V gene is TRBV10-2, the J gene TRBJ2-7, with a tentative D call TRBD1 (6 bases). Looked up from germline, CDR1 is WSHSY and CDR2 is SAAADI. The CDR3 loop spans 15 amino acids. Trimming left V 7 bases short and J 4 bases short, with 20 bases between. As DNA, the CDR3 is TGCGCCAGCACCCACCCCACCGGACAGATATACGAGCAGTACTTC. This gives the protein CASTHPTGQIYEQYF.

The V gene is TRBV4-3, the J gene TRBJ1-2; 9 nucleotides line up with TRBD1. This CDR3 region has 14 residues. The germline V gene encodes CDR1 LGHNA and CDR2 YSLEER. J gave up 6 bases and V 4 bases, and 6 bases lay outside the gene matches. CDR3 in amino acids: CASSPIGQGNGYTF. CDR3 DNA sequence: TGCGCCAGCAGCCCGATCGGACAGGGGAATGGCTACACCTTC.

V and J are TRBV9 and TRBJ1-1; tentatively, D is TRBD1 (5 bases). The length of the CDR3 is 14 residues. Germline V CDR1 and CDR2: SGDLS, YYNGEE. Trimming took 4 bases from V and 3 from J, leaving 13 bases between them. CDR3 in amino acids: CASSPWGEHTEAFF. The CDR3 coding sequence is TGTGCCAGCAGCCCATGGGGGGAACACACTGAAGCTTTCTTT.

Relative to its sample, this clone is medium-sized (0.01 to 0.1%). V gene TRBV12-5 combines with J gene TRBJ1-2, with D tentatively TRBD1 (6 bases). Germline values: CDR1 LGHNT, CDR2 FRNRAP. Trimming removed 1 base from V and 6 bases from J, with 12 bases in between. This CDR3 is 14 amino acids long. CDR3 nucleotides: TGTGCTAGTGGTTTGGGAGGGGGTCCGGATGGCTACACCTTC. Protein product: CASGLGGGPDGYTF.

The J gene is TRBJ2-1, the V gene TRBV19, with a tentative D call TRBD2 (6 bases). The CDR3 extends over 17 amino acids. Per germline, CDR1 LNHDA and CDR2 SQIVND (reference sequence). The V end was cut by 5 bases, the J end by 7 bases, with 24 bases between. Written as DNA, the CDR3 is TGTGCCAGTAGTGTAACCCCATGGTCTAGCGATCATAATGAGCAGTTCTTC. This gives the protein CASSVTPWSSDHNEQFF.

This clone was seen only a few times. The gene calls are TRBV2 and TRBJ2-1, with D perhaps TRBD1 (6 bases). In germline, CDR1 is SNHLY, CDR2 FYNNEI. The CDR3 length is 13 residues. The V end was cut by 7 bases, the J end by 6 bases, with 13 bases between. The CDR3 is CASTASRGNEQFF. Written as DNA, the CDR3 is TGTGCCAGCACGGCTAGCAGGGGCAATGAGCAGTTCTTC.

This chain connects TRBV6-5 to TRBJ2-1; maybe TRBD2 (6 bases). V was cut by 2 bases and J by 4 bases, with 15 bases left in between. This CDR3 comprises 16 residues. CDR1 MNHEY and CDR2 SVGAGI come from the germline V gene. This CDR3 is CASSYGSLAVYNEQFF. DNA of the CDR3: TGTGCCAGCAGTTACGGGAGTTTAGCGGTTTACAATGAGCAGTTCTTC.

The J gene is TRBJ2-7, the V gene TRBV7-9, with 9 bases lining up with TRBD2. Germline assignment: CDR1 SEHNR and CDR2 FQNEAQ (reference sequence). The CDR3 loop spans 13 amino acids. J was trimmed by 1 base and V by 6 bases; bases with no gene match: 1. CDR3 amino acids: CASRTSGSYEQYF. As DNA, the CDR3 is TGTGCCAGCAGGACTAGCGGTTCCTACGAGCAGTACTTC.

The table lists this clone with a few counts. The CDR3 sequence is CASSYTGYEQYF. The CDR3 DNA is TGCGCCAGCAGTTATACAGGGTACGAGCAGTACTTC. The V gene is TRBV10-2, the J gene TRBJ2-7; a possible D gene is TRBD1 (6 bases). Germline values: CDR1 WSHSY, CDR2 SAAADI. Between the trimmed V and J ends, which lost 5 bases and 4 bases, there was a span of 9 bases. The CDR3 runs 12 residues.

The rearrangement joins TRBV6-5 to TRBJ2-5, with D tentatively TRBD1 (6 bases). Between the trimmed V and J ends, which lost 7 bases and 5 bases, there was a span of 14 bases. This CDR3 is built from 13 residues. The V gene's germline CDR1 is MNHEY and CDR2 SVGAGI. CDR3 in DNA: TGTGCCAGCAAATTTGGGGGCGGCGAGACCCAGTACTTC. Its translation is CASKFGGGETQYF.

CDR3 protein: CASSGLEDRAARYGYTF. The CDR3 region has the DNA TGTGCCAGCAGTGGGTTGGAAGACAGGGCGGCCCGGTATGGCTACACCTTC. V gene TRBV6-1 combines with J gene TRBJ1-2, with TRBD1 identical over 7 bases. The CDR3 covers 17 residues. V was clipped by 4 bases and J by 5 bases; unmatched bases: 16. The germline V gene encodes CDR1 MNHNS and CDR2 SASEGT.

CDR3 bases: TGTGCCAGCAGCTCAAGCGGGAGTAAATCACAAAACGAGCAGTACTTC. Translating it yields CASSSSGSKSQNEQYF. V usage is TRBV7-9 and J usage is TRBJ2-7; 8 bases match TRBD2. J gave up 5 bases and V 4 bases, and 13 bases lay outside the gene matches. The CDR3 runs to 16 residues. The V gene's germline CDR1 is SEHNR and CDR2 FQNEAQ (reference sequence).

This clone was observed a single time. The chain has TRBV11-2 and TRBJ2-7; no firm D call. Germline CDR1 reads SGHAT; CDR2 reads FQNNGV. V shed 4 bases and J shed 4 bases, with 14 bases lying between them. The CDR3 extends over 14 amino acids. CDR3 DNA sequence: TGTGCCAGCAGCTCCCAAGTGTTCGGGTACGAGCAGTACTTC. This gives the protein CASSSQVFGYEQYF.

This clone was observed a few times. The gene calls are TRBV27 and TRBJ1-2; D is undetermined. Germline values: CDR1 MNHEY, CDR2 SMNVEV (reference sequence). The V gene lost 5 bases and the J gene lost 2 bases, with 9 bases spanning the gap. The CDR3 is 13 amino acids. CDR3 sequence: CASSAGSNYGYTF. CDR3 in DNA: TGTGCCAGCAGTGCGGGGTCGAACTATGGCTACACCTTC.

V gene TRBV7-9 combines with J gene TRBJ1-1; TRBD1 matches 9 bases. V lost 2 bases, J lost 0 bases, and 4 bases stayed unmatched. Germline CDR1 is SEHNR and CDR2 is FQNEAQ (reference sequence). The CDR3 loop spans 16 amino acids. CDR3: CASSLSGTGMNTEAFF. CDR3 DNA: TGTGCCAGCAGCTTATCCGGGACAGGGATGAACACTGAAGCTTTCTTT.

The chain is built from TRBV5-1 and TRBJ1-4; D is undetermined. The germline V gene has CDR1 SGHRS and CDR2 YFSETQ. Trimming shortened V by 5 bases and J by 2 bases, and 10 bases separated the two germline ends. CDR3 length equals 14 residues. The DNA of the CDR3 is TGCGCCAGCAGACGGGGAAGGACTAATGAAAAACTGTTTTTT. Translating gives CASRRGRTNEKLFF.

This clone was seen only once. This chain uses TRBV7-3 with TRBJ2-7; the match to TRBD2 covers 12 bases. The germline V gene encodes CDR1 SGHTA and CDR2 FQGTGA. Trimming took 5 bases from V and 2 from J; bases not matched to a gene: 10. The length of the CDR3 is 17 residues. CDR3 protein: CASSATGLAGLTYEQYF. CDR3 DNA: TGTGCCAGCAGCGCGACGGGACTAGCGGGCCTTACCTACGAGCAGTACTTC.

DNA of the CDR3: TGTGCCAGCAGCTTAGGGCTGGGACTAGACTCCTACAATGAGCAGTTCTTC. Translated: CASSLGLGLDSYNEQFF. The gene calls are TRBV13 and TRBJ2-1; 8 bases are a match to TRBD2. In germline, CDR1 is PRHDT, CDR2 FYEKMQ (reference sequence). V dropped 0 bases and J dropped 0; count of bases not matched to a gene: 4. This CDR3 comprises 17 residues.

By its share, this clone is medium-sized. V is TRBV19 and J is TRBJ1-1; 7 bases line up with TRBD1. This CDR3 contains 13 residues. Germline trimming cut 7 bases from V and 7 bases from J; bases unmatched to any gene: 9. Germline V CDR1 and CDR2: LNHDA, SQIVND (reference sequence). CDR3 DNA: TGTGCCAGTACCTTCTGGGACAGCGGTGAAGCTTTCTTT. It codes for CASTFWDSGEAFF.